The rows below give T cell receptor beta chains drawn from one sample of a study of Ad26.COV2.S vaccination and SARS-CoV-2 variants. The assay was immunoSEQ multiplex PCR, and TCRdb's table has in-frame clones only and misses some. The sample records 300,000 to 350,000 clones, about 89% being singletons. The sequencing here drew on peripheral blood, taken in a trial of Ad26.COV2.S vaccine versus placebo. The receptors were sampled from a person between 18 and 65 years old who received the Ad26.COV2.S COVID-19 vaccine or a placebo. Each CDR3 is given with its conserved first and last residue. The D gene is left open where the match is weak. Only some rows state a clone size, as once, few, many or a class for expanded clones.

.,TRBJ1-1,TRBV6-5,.,TGTGCCAGCAGTTATTCCGCAGGGGCTGGTGCTTTCTTT,CASSYSAGAGAFF
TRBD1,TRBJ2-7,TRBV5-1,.,TGCGCCAGCAGCTTGGTCTTAGGGGGCGAAGCTCACGAGCAGTACTTC,CASSLVLGGEAHEQYF
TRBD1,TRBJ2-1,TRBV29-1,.,TGCAGCGTTGGGGGGACAGGGGGTAATGAGCAGTTCTTC,CSVGGTGGNEQFF
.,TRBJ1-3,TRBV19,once,TGTGCCAGTAGTATCGGGACCGAATCCCTCTCTGGAAACACCATATATTTT,CASSIGTESLSGNTIYF
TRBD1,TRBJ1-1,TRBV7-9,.,TGTGCCAGCAGCCCCCGACAGGGGACATTTTACACTGAAGCTTTCTTT,CASSPRQGTFYTEAFF
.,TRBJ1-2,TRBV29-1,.,TGCAGCGTTGATTGGGCAGATATTAACTATGGCTACACCTTC,CSVDWADINYGYTF
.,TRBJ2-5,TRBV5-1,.,TGCGCCAGCAGCTCGCAAGAGACCCAGTACTTC,CASSSQETQYF
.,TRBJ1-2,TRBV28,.,TGTGCCAGCAGTTTTATAAGGGGTGGCTACACCTTC,CASSFIRGGYTF
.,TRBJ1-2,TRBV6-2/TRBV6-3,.,TGTGCCAGCAGCAGCCCCCCTGGCTACACCTTC,CASSSPPGYTF
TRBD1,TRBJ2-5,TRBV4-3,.,TGCGCCAGCAGCCAAGATATAGGCAGGGGGCCAGAGACCCAGTACTTC,CASSQDIGRGPETQYF
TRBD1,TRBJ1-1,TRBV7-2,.,TGTGCCAGCAGCCCCGGACAGGGGTTGACTGAAGCTTTCTTT,CASSPGQGLTEAFF
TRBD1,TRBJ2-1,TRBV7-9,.,TGTGCCAGCAGCTCCCCGACAGGGGGTATGAACTACAATGAGCAGTTCTTC,CASSSPTGGMNYNEQFF
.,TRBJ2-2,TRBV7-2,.,TGTGCCAGCAGCTTAGGGGTGCGGAACACCGGGGAGCTGTTTTTT,CASSLGVRNTGELFF
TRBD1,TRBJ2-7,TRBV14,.,TGTGCCAGCAGCCTCGGGACAGGGGGCTACGAGCAGTACTTC,CASSLGTGGYEQYF
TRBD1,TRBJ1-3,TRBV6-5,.,TGTGCCAGCACCAGGACAGGGGGAGGCGAAAACACCATATATTTT,CASTRTGGGENTIYF
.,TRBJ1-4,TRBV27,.,TGTGCCAGCAGGCGGGCGGCAACTAATGAAAAACTGTTTTTT,CASRRAATNEKLFF
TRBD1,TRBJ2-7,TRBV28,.,TGTGCCAGTTCAGGGGGCCCCAACTACGAGCAGTACTTC,CASSGGPNYEQYF
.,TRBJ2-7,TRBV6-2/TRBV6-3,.,TGTGCCAGCAGTTCTCCCCAGGGCCAAGCACGTCTCGAGCAGTACTTC,CASSSPQGQARLEQYF
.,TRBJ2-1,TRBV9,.,TGTGCCAGCAGCGAAGGGGGGGCCTCCTACAATGAGCAGTTCTTC,CASSEGGASYNEQFF
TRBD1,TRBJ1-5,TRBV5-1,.,TGCGCCAGCAGCCAGACAGGGCGCAATCAGCCCCAGCATTTT,CASSQTGRNQPQHF
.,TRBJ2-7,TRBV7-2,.,TGTGCCAGCAGCTTGACAGGGGAGGGCGAGCAGTACTTC,CASSLTGEGEQYF